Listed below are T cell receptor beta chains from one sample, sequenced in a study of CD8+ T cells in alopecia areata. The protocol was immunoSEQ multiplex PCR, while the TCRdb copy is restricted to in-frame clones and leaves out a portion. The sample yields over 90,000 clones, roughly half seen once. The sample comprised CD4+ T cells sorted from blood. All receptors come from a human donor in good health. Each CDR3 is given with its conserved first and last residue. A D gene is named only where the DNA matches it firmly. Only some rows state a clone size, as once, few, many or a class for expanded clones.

CDR3 DNA: TGTGCCTGGAGTGTACCTCAGGGGTTTAGCTCCTACGAGCAGTACTTC
CDR3 protein: CAWSVPQGFSSYEQYF
J gene: TRBJ2-7
clone size: NA
V gene: TRBV30
D gene: NA

CDR3 DNA: TGTGCCACCCGCTCTGGCCGGGCAGCGGGGGAGTGGGAGACCCAGTACTTC
CDR3 protein: CATRSGRAAGEWETQYF
J gene: TRBJ2-5
clone size: once
V gene: TRBV27
D gene: TRBD2

CDR3 DNA: TGTGCCTGGAGTGGCCGGGGGTTAGCCAAAAACATTCAGTACTTC
CDR3 protein: CAWSGRGLAKNIQYF
J gene: TRBJ2-4
clone size: NA
V gene: TRBV30
D gene: NA

CDR3 DNA: TGTGCCACCGGCAGGGGGCAGGTATTCGAGCAGTACTTC
CDR3 protein: CATGRGQVFEQYF
J gene: TRBJ2-7
clone size: NA
V gene: TRBV7-9
D gene: TRBD1

CDR3 DNA: TGTGCCAGCAGTTACGGGTCACGCGGCACAGATACGCAGTATTTT
CDR3 protein: CASSYGSRGTDTQYF
J gene: TRBJ2-3
clone size: NA
V gene: TRBV6-5
D gene: NA

CDR3 DNA: TGTGCCAGCAGCCGGGACAGGGGGCGAGAGCAGTACTTC
CDR3 protein: CASSRDRGREQYF
J gene: TRBJ2-7
clone size: NA
V gene: TRBV7-2
D gene: TRBD1

CDR3 DNA: TGCGCCAGCAGCCCGGGTTGGGCAGATACGCAGTATTTT
CDR3 protein: CASSPGWADTQYF
J gene: TRBJ2-3
clone size: NA
V gene: TRBV5-1
D gene: NA

CDR3 DNA: TGTGCCTGTGCGTCCCAAGCGGGGGTTAATGAGCAGTTCTTC
CDR3 protein: CACASQAGVNEQFF
J gene: TRBJ2-1
clone size: NA
V gene: TRBV30
D gene: TRBD2

CDR3 DNA: TGCAGCGTTGCCCTGTTGAACTCCTACAATGAGCAGTTCTTC
CDR3 protein: CSVALLNSYNEQFF
J gene: TRBJ2-1
clone size: NA
V gene: TRBV29-1
D gene: NA

CDR3 DNA: TGTGCCAGCAGCTTAGCGCTCGGGGAGCGCACAGATACGCAGTATTTT
CDR3 protein: CASSLALGERTDTQYF
J gene: TRBJ2-3
clone size: NA
V gene: TRBV11-3
D gene: NA

CDR3 DNA: TGCGCCAGCAGCCGCCTCCCGACAGGGGTGAATGAGCAGTTCTTC
CDR3 protein: CASSRLPTGVNEQFF
J gene: TRBJ2-1
clone size: NA
V gene: TRBV5-1
D gene: TRBD1

CDR3 DNA: TGTGCCAGCAGCACGGGACCCTTCTATGGCTACACCTTC
CDR3 protein: CASSTGPFYGYTF
J gene: TRBJ1-2
clone size: once
V gene: TRBV7-6
D gene: NA

CDR3 DNA: TGCAGCGTTGGAGGCGGGGAGGGAGATACGCAGTATTTT
CDR3 protein: CSVGGGEGDTQYF
J gene: TRBJ2-3
clone size: NA
V gene: TRBV29-1
D gene: TRBD2

CDR3 DNA: TGTGCCAGCAGTGAATCCAGGACTAGCGGCATCTACGAGCAGTACTTC
CDR3 protein: CASSESRTSGIYEQYF
J gene: TRBJ2-7
clone size: NA
V gene: TRBV25-1
D gene: TRBD2

CDR3 DNA: TGTGCCAGCAGTGAAGCGTGGGGGACTGAAGCTTTCTTT
CDR3 protein: CASSEAWGTEAFF
J gene: TRBJ1-1
clone size: NA
V gene: TRBV2
D gene: NA

CDR3 DNA: TGTGCCAGCTCACCACCTCGAGGGGCCCTTACCACGTTTGGCTACACCTTC
CDR3 protein: CASSPPRGALTTFGYTF
J gene: TRBJ1-2
clone size: NA
V gene: TRBV18
D gene: NA

CDR3 DNA: TGCGCCAGCAGCCAAGATCATAGGGTGGGATTGGGTCAGCCCCAGCATTTT
CDR3 protein: CASSQDHRVGLGQPQHF
J gene: TRBJ1-5
clone size: NA
V gene: TRBV4-1
D gene: NA

CDR3 DNA: TGTGCCAGCATCAAACAGGGGTATGGCTACACCTTC
CDR3 protein: CASIKQGYGYTF
J gene: TRBJ1-2
clone size: NA
V gene: TRBV28
D gene: TRBD1

CDR3 DNA: TGTGCCAGCAGCTTGTCGAGGTTAAGGCAGTACTTC
CDR3 protein: CASSLSRLRQYF
J gene: TRBJ2-7
clone size: NA
V gene: TRBV5-6
D gene: NA

CDR3 DNA: TGTGCCAGCAGCTTAGACAGTGAAGCTTTCTTT
CDR3 protein: CASSLDSEAFF
J gene: TRBJ1-1
clone size: NA
V gene: TRBV7-9
D gene: NA

CDR3 DNA: TGTGCCAGCAGTTTTCGGGACAGGGTTTCCTATAATTCACCCCTCCACTTT
CDR3 protein: CASSFRDRVSYNSPLHF
J gene: TRBJ1-6
clone size: NA
V gene: TRBV27
D gene: TRBD1

CDR3 DNA: TGTGCCTGGAGTGGCCGGTACGAGCAGTACTTC
CDR3 protein: CAWSGRYEQYF
J gene: TRBJ2-7
clone size: NA
V gene: TRBV30
D gene: NA

CDR3 DNA: TGCGCCAGCAGCTTGGAGGATATTACAGATACGCAGTATTTT
CDR3 protein: CASSLEDITDTQYF
J gene: TRBJ2-3
clone size: NA
V gene: TRBV5-1
D gene: NA

CDR3 DNA: TGCAGCGTTGAAGAACGGGGGGGTGGCTATGGCTACACCTTC
CDR3 protein: CSVEERGGGYGYTF
J gene: TRBJ1-2
clone size: once
V gene: TRBV29-1
D gene: NA

CDR3 DNA: TGCGCCAGCAGTAAGCCAAGGGACACTGAAGCTTTCTTT
CDR3 protein: CASSKPRDTEAFF
J gene: TRBJ1-1
clone size: many
V gene: TRBV10-1
D gene: NA

CDR3 DNA: TGCGCCAGCAGTCAACGGACAGGGATCGTTGGAAACACCATATATTTT
CDR3 protein: CASSQRTGIVGNTIYF
J gene: TRBJ1-3
clone size: many
V gene: TRBV23-1
D gene: TRBD1

CDR3 DNA: TGTGCCAGCAGCGTAGTGGGGGCGAACACTGAAGCTTTCTTT
CDR3 protein: CASSVVGANTEAFF
J gene: TRBJ1-1
clone size: NA
V gene: TRBV9
D gene: NA

CDR3 DNA: TGTGCCAGCCGTGCGGGGGTCACCGGGGAGCTGTTTTTT
CDR3 protein: CASRAGVTGELFF
J gene: TRBJ2-2
clone size: NA
V gene: TRBV28
D gene: TRBD2

CDR3 DNA: TGCAGCGTTGAAGATGGGGACAGGCCAGGGAAGACCCAGTACTTC
CDR3 protein: CSVEDGDRPGKTQYF
J gene: TRBJ2-5
clone size: NA
V gene: TRBV29-1
D gene: TRBD1

CDR3 DNA: TGTGCCTGGAAAACCGGCAGCGTCTATGGCTACACCTTC
CDR3 protein: CAWKTGSVYGYTF
J gene: TRBJ1-2
clone size: few
V gene: TRBV30
D gene: NA

CDR3 DNA: TGCAGTGTTGCGAACACCGGGGAGCTGTTTTTT
CDR3 protein: CSVANTGELFF
J gene: TRBJ2-2
clone size: NA
V gene: TRBV20-1
D gene: NA

CDR3 DNA: TGTGCCAGCAGCTCACAGGGAGGAGATACGCAGTATTTT
CDR3 protein: CASSSQGGDTQYF
J gene: TRBJ2-3
clone size: few
V gene: TRBV7-8
D gene: NA

CDR3 DNA: TGCAGCCACAGGACAGGAATGAACACTGAAGCTTTCTTT
CDR3 protein: CSHRTGMNTEAFF
J gene: TRBJ1-1
clone size: once
V gene: TRBV29-1
D gene: TRBD1

CDR3 DNA: TGCGCCAGCAGCTTGGTGGTTGGCAGTATGAACACTGAAGCTTTCTTT
CDR3 protein: CASSLVVGSMNTEAFF
J gene: TRBJ1-1
clone size: NA
V gene: TRBV5-1
D gene: NA

CDR3 DNA: TGTGCCAGCAGCCCTCGACTAGCGGGGGTATACGAGCAGTACTTC
CDR3 protein: CASSPRLAGVYEQYF
J gene: TRBJ2-7
clone size: few
V gene: TRBV28
D gene: TRBD2

CDR3 DNA: TGTGCCAGCAGTTTAGTGGAATATGGCTACACCTTC
CDR3 protein: CASSLVEYGYTF
J gene: TRBJ1-2
clone size: few
V gene: TRBV28
D gene: NA

CDR3 DNA: TGTGCCAGCAGTGAAGAGGGGTACAGGGGCCTTAATCAGCCCCAGCATTTT
CDR3 protein: CASSEEGYRGLNQPQHF
J gene: TRBJ1-5
clone size: NA
V gene: TRBV6-1
D gene: TRBD1

CDR3 DNA: TGTGCCAGTGGGTTCCATAAGAGGGATACGCAGTATTTT
CDR3 protein: CASGFHKRDTQYF
J gene: TRBJ2-3
clone size: few
V gene: TRBV19
D gene: NA

CDR3 DNA: TGTGCCAGCAGTTTAACTCCTTACGGGACAGGGGCCTACAATGAGCAGTTCTTC
CDR3 protein: CASSLTPYGTGAYNEQFF
J gene: TRBJ2-1
clone size: NA
V gene: TRBV28
D gene: TRBD1

CDR3 DNA: TGTGCCAGCAGCGTAGCGGCGGTCGGGGAGACCCAGTACTTC
CDR3 protein: CASSVAAVGETQYF
J gene: TRBJ2-5
clone size: NA
V gene: TRBV9
D gene: NA

CDR3 DNA: TGTGCCTGGAGCGGGCTCGATACGCAGTATTTT
CDR3 protein: CAWSGLDTQYF
J gene: TRBJ2-3
clone size: NA
V gene: TRBV30
D gene: NA

CDR3 DNA: TGTGCCAGCAGCGTAGCCGTTATGGGTGGCGGCTACACCTTC
CDR3 protein: CASSVAVMGGGYTF
J gene: TRBJ1-2
clone size: NA
V gene: TRBV9
D gene: NA

CDR3 DNA: TGTGCCAGCAGCTTAGGGGACGGCCCCATCTATGGCTACACCTTC
CDR3 protein: CASSLGDGPIYGYTF
J gene: TRBJ1-2
clone size: NA
V gene: TRBV7-2
D gene: NA

CDR3 DNA: TGCAGTGCATCCGCCCCGGACCGCGGCTTCTTC
CDR3 protein: CSASAPDRGFF
J gene: TRBJ2-7
clone size: NA
V gene: TRBV20-1
D gene: NA

CDR3 DNA: TGCAGCGCCGTCGGACCGGGACAGAGCAACACCGGGGAGCTGTTTTTT
CDR3 protein: CSAVGPGQSNTGELFF
J gene: TRBJ2-2
clone size: NA
V gene: TRBV29-1
D gene: TRBD1

CDR3 DNA: TGCAGCGTCCCTAGCGGGGGCTTCAACAATGAGCAGTTCTTC
CDR3 protein: CSVPSGGFNNEQFF
J gene: TRBJ2-1
clone size: NA
V gene: TRBV29-1
D gene: TRBD2

CDR3 DNA: TGTGCCAGCAGCTTAGGGGAGAACAGGGCCTACGAGCAGTACTTC
CDR3 protein: CASSLGENRAYEQYF
J gene: TRBJ2-7
clone size: NA
V gene: TRBV7-9
D gene: NA

CDR3 DNA: TGCAGCGTGGTACAGGGGGCGAATGAAGCTTTCTTT
CDR3 protein: CSVVQGANEAFF
J gene: TRBJ1-1
clone size: NA
V gene: TRBV29-1
D gene: TRBD1

CDR3 DNA: TGCAGCGTTGAAGGGCTAGCCAAAAACATTCAGTACTTC
CDR3 protein: CSVEGLAKNIQYF
J gene: TRBJ2-4
clone size: few
V gene: TRBV29-1
D gene: NA

CDR3 DNA: TGTGCCAGTAGTACGGGACAGGGCCAGCCCCAGCATTTT
CDR3 protein: CASSTGQGQPQHF
J gene: TRBJ1-5
clone size: NA
V gene: TRBV19
D gene: TRBD1